The 27 T cell receptor beta chains presented below share a single source sample, sequenced in a study of vaccination and CD4 T cells after COVID-19. Documented treatment: approximately 11-day PBMC culture with coronavirus spike peptide pools or control peptides (ViraFEST assay). The antigens of these receptors remain unknown. Sequencing of DNA taken from cultured CD4+ T cells relied on the Oncomine TCR Beta short-read assay. From the PCR reads, TCRdb called clonotypes with MiXCR, one entry per CDR3 protein. The sample records a few thousand distinct CDR3 sequences, more than 35% being singletons. Sequencing was performed on CD4+ T cells from blood, cultured in vitro. These receptors came from a human donor who had recovered from COVID-19.

The chain combines TRBV7-9 with TRBJ2-3; 8 bases map to TRBD1. Germline-derived CDR1 and CDR2 are SEHNR and FQNEAQ (reference sequence). V gave up 5 bases and J gave up 4 bases; unmatched junction bases: 11. The CDR3 totals 16 residues. CDR3 protein: CASSDPIRGRADTQYF. The CDR3 bases are TGTGCCAGCAGCGACCCCATCAGGGGGCGTGCAGATACGCAGTATTTT.

This chain joins TRBV5-4 and TRBJ1-6; 7 nucleotides line up with TRBD1. V was pared by 7 bases and J by 11 bases, with 6 bases of the junction left unmatched. CDR1 and CDR2 (germline): SGHNT, YYREEE (reference sequence). This CDR3 is 12 amino acids long. Here the CDR3 reads CASGDSRAPLHF. CDR3 in DNA: TGTGCCAGCGGGGACAGCAGAGCACCCCTCCACTTT.

In its sample, this clonotype is medium-sized. V is TRBV6-5 and J is TRBJ2-4; TRBD1 agrees at 10 bases. Per germline, CDR1 MNHEY and CDR2 SVGAGI. The length of the CDR3 is 17 residues. V dropped 4 bases and J dropped 0; count of bases not matched to a gene: 6. The CDR3 sequence is CASSLTTGGLAKNIQYF. In DNA, the CDR3 is TGTGCCAGCAGTTTGACGACAGGGGGCTTAGCCAAAAACATTCAGTACTTC.

J is TRBJ1-5 and V is TRBV20-1; D remains ambiguous. Trimming cost V 6 bases and J 2 bases, with 20 bases left between them. The CDR3 covers 16 residues. Germline CDR1 and CDR2: DFQATT and SNEGSKA (reference sequence). CDR3 sequence: CSAIPSGLFGNQPQHF. The CDR3 DNA sequence: TGCAGTGCGATACCCTCGGGGTTATTTGGCAATCAGCCCCAGCATTTT.

This clonotype has just a few counts. This chain links TRBV7-8 with TRBJ1-2; D not certain. Germline CDR1 reads SGHVS; CDR2 reads FQNEAQ. Between the trimmed V and J ends, which lost 5 bases and 0 bases, there was a span of 7 bases. This CDR3 region has 13 residues. The CDR3 loop reads CASSDATNYGYTF. Written as DNA, the CDR3 is TGTGCCAGCAGCGACGCTACTAACTATGGCTACACCTTC.

This clonotype was recorded a few times. The rearrangement joins TRBV3-1 to TRBJ1-6; 10 bases fit TRBD1. V dropped 3 bases and J dropped 8; count of bases not matched to a gene: 1. The CDR3 loop spans 14 amino acids. Germline V gene sequence: CDR1 LGHDT, CDR2 YNNKEL (reference sequence). The CDR3 protein is CASSQGTGDSPLHF. In DNA, the CDR3 is TGTGCCAGCAGCCAGGGGACAGGGGATTCACCCCTCCACTTT.

The chain recombines TRBV6-4 with TRBJ2-3, with D hard to call. CDR1 is MRHNA, CDR2 SNTAGT, per germline. The CDR3 is 15 residues long. V was cut by 1 base and J by 1 base, with 9 bases left in between. The CDR3 sequence is CASSDYPSRTDTQYF. Here the CDR3 DNA reads TGTGCCAGCAGTGACTACCCCTCTCGCACAGATACGCAGTATTTT.

This CDR3 reads CASRLGLAGGSEEQYF. The CDR3 coding sequence is TGTGCCAGCAGGCTTGGACTAGCGGGAGGGTCGGAGGAGCAGTACTTC. The chain uses TRBV6-1 and TRBJ2-1; 15 bases are a match to TRBD2. The DNA end favors TRBJ2-7, so the J call may be wrong. Germline V gene sequence: CDR1 MNHNS, CDR2 SASEGT. The CDR3 runs 16 residues.

This chain links TRBV7-9 with TRBJ1-4, with TRBD1 as a possible D gene (6 bases). CDR3 length equals 15 residues. The germline V and J ends were trimmed by 4 bases and 8 bases, with 17 bases remaining between them. Germline V gene data show CDR1 as SEHNR and CDR2 as FQNEAQ (reference sequence). CDR3: CASSSMGAEGEKLFF. The CDR3 bases are TGTGCCAGCAGCTCCATGGGGGCAGAAGGAGAAAAACTGTTTTTT.

The V and J genes are TRBV6-2 or TRBV6-3 and TRBJ1-2, with D unresolved. V was clipped by 5 bases and J by 1 base, with 26 bases between them. Germline CDR1 and CDR2: MNHEY and SVGEGT. The length of the CDR3 is 19 residues. CDR3: CASSAIPMSRSHFNYGYTF. The CDR3 DNA reads as TGTGCCAGCAGTGCTATCCCTATGTCGCGCAGCCACTTTAACTATGGCTACACCTTC.

This clonotype was found a few times. This chain links TRBV6-1 with TRBJ2-3; D ambiguous. Looked up from germline, CDR1 is MNHNS and CDR2 is SASEGT. The V and J ends lost 6 bases and 1 base respectively, with 14 bases between them. The CDR3 covers 15 residues. The CDR3 region is CASRGIQLGTDTQYF. The CDR3 DNA follows: TGTGCCAGCAGGGGGATCCAGCTAGGCACAGATACGCAGTATTTT.

A few counts support this clonotype. V is TRBV6-1 and J is TRBJ2-7, with D tentatively TRBD1 (6 bases). The CDR3 is 15 amino acids. V was cut by 0 bases and J by 3 bases, with 12 bases left in between. Germline V gives CDR1 MNHNS, CDR2 SASEGT. CDR3 in amino acids: CASSEAPDSYYEQYF. The CDR3, as DNA: TGTGCCAGCAGTGAAGCCCCGGACAGTTACTACGAGCAGTACTTC.

V is TRBV27 and J is TRBJ2-3, with 12 bases identical to TRBD2. V was clipped by 10 bases and J by 2 bases; unmatched bases: 7. Looked up from germline, CDR1 is MNHEY and CDR2 is SMNVEV (reference sequence). The CDR3 length is 15 residues. The CDR3 sequence: CATRRLAGDTDTQYF. The CDR3 DNA follows: TGTGCCACTAGGAGACTAGCGGGGGACACAGATACGCAGTATTTT.

The chain recombines TRBV6-1 with TRBJ2-1, with 10 bases lining up with TRBD2. This CDR3 contains 15 residues. Germline V gene lookup returns CDR1 MNHNS and CDR2 SASEGT. The junction had 11 bases not matched to a gene; V was cut back by 11 bases and J by 4 bases. CDR3 sequence: CAGSLAGKDYNEQFF. CDR3 coding DNA: TGTGCCGGATCACTAGCGGGGAAAGATTACAATGAGCAGTTCTTC.

The chain uses TRBV19 and TRBJ1-2; 8 bases match TRBD1. Per the germline V gene, CDR1 is LNHDA and CDR2 is SQIVND (reference sequence). The CDR3 length is 13 residues. V lost 7 bases and J lost 8; bases outside the gene matches: 9. The CDR3 loop reads CASNEDRDRGYTF. The CDR3 DNA is TGTGCCAGTAATGAGGACAGGGACCGGGGCTACACCTTC.

The V gene is TRBV18, the J gene TRBJ1-6; TRBD1 matches at 8 bases. This CDR3 contains 15 residues. Germline V gives CDR1 KGHSH, CDR2 LQKENI. The J segment lost 7 bases and the V segment lost 4 bases, leaving 6 bases of the junction unmatched. The CDR3 sequence is CASSLQTGENSPLHF. For the CDR3, the DNA is TGTGCCAGCTCACTGCAGACAGGGGAAAATTCACCCCTCCACTTT.

There are a few counts of this clonotype. The gene calls are TRBV7-9 and TRBJ2-5; D is unclear. The V gene lost 2 bases and the J gene lost 2 bases, with 0 bases spanning the gap. Per the germline V gene, CDR1 is SEHNR and CDR2 is FQNEAQ (reference sequence). The CDR3 loop spans 11 amino acids. The CDR3 loop is CASSLQETQYF. The CDR3 DNA follows: TGTGCCAGCAGCTTACAAGAGACCCAGTACTTC.

This chain joins TRBV6-1 and TRBJ2-5, with TRBD2 matching 10 bases. This CDR3 region has 16 residues. The V gene end was trimmed by 3 bases and the J gene end by 2 bases; junction bases not matched to a gene: 6. CDR1 is MNHNS, CDR2 SASEGT, per germline. The chain's CDR3 is CASSDTPSGGQETQYF. For the CDR3, the DNA is TGTGCCAGCAGTGATACTCCTAGCGGGGGACAAGAGACCCAGTACTTC.

The chain has TRBV20-1 and TRBJ2-1; no clear D. The CDR3 totals 13 residues. The germline V gene encodes CDR1 DFQATT and CDR2 SNEGSKA (reference sequence). Deletions cut 3 bases from V and 11 bases from J, with 17 bases between. This chain's CDR3 is CSASLTDPHQQFF. The CDR3 region has the DNA TGCAGTGCTAGCCTTACAGACCCCCACCAGCAGTTCTTC.

There are a few counts of this clonotype. J is TRBJ1-1 and V is TRBV15, with 7 bases aligning to TRBD1. V lost 1 base and J lost 4; bases outside the gene matches: 0. Germline values: CDR1 LNHNV, CDR2 YYDKDF (reference sequence). The CDR3 spans 13 residues. CDR3: CATSRGQGTEAFF. CDR3 nucleotides: TGTGCCACCAGCAGAGGACAGGGCACTGAAGCTTTCTTT. Complete variable domain (other parts from reference TRBV15 and TRBJ1-1): DAMVIQNPRYQVTQFGKPVTLSCSQTLNHNVMYWYQQKSSQAPKLLFHYYDKDFNNEADTPDNFQSRRPNTSFCFLDIRSPGLGDTAMYLCATSRGQGTEAFFGQGTRLTVV.

J is TRBJ2-7 and V is TRBV27, with TRBD1 matching 10 bases. The germline CDR1 and CDR2 sequences are MNHEY and SMNVEV (reference sequence). The CDR3 covers 16 residues. V dropped 4 bases and J dropped 3; count of bases not matched to a gene: 9. CDR3 region: CASSSPRTGGSYEQYF. In DNA, the CDR3 is TGTGCCAGCAGTTCCCCAAGGACAGGGGGAAGCTACGAGCAGTACTTC.

This chain links TRBV11-3 with TRBJ2-3; 10 nucleotides agree with TRBD2. After removal of 4 bases from V and 3 bases from J, the junction contained 10 bases not matched to a gene. The CDR3 runs 17 residues. From germline, CDR1 is SGHNT and CDR2 YENEEA. CDR3 nucleotide sequence: TGTGCCAGCAGCTCACCTAGCGGGAGCTCAGTAACAGATACGCAGTATTTT. Protein: CASSSPSGSSVTDTQYF. Based on the CDR3 plus reference TRBV11-3 and TRBJ2-3, the full variable domain is EAGVVQSPRYKIIEKKQPVAFWCNPISGHNTLYWYLQNLGQGPELLIRYENEEAVDDSQLPKDRFSAERLKGVDSTLKIQPAELGDSAVYLCASSSPSGSSVTDTQYFGPGTRLTVL.

The sample holds a few counts of this clonotype. This chain connects TRBV6-1 to TRBJ2-7; D gene unclear. This CDR3 contains 16 residues. The germline CDR1 and CDR2 sequences are MNHNS and SASEGT. V was clipped by 5 bases and J by 1 base, with 18 bases between them. CDR3 amino acids: CASSRPPDGASYEQYF. As DNA, the CDR3 is TGTGCCAGCAGTAGGCCCCCCGACGGCGCTTCCTACGAGCAGTACTTC.

V is TRBV19 and J is TRBJ1-2; no clear D gene. Germline loops: CDR1 LNHDA, CDR2 SQIVND (reference sequence). This CDR3 region has 17 residues. The V end was cut by 7 bases, the J end by 4 bases, with 25 bases between. The CDR3 nucleotides read TGTGCCAGTATCCTTAAGACCGGCAGCATATTCGTCTATGGCTACACCTTC. Translation gives CASILKTGSIFVYGYTF.

The J gene is TRBJ1-2, the V gene TRBV5-4; D is unresolved. V dropped 0 bases and J dropped 7 bases, with 10 bases sitting between them. The germline V gene encodes CDR1 SGHNT and CDR2 YYREEE (reference sequence). The CDR3 spans 13 residues. The CDR3 sequence: CASSLVELPGYTF. DNA for the CDR3: TGTGCCAGCAGCTTGGTGGAGCTTCCTGGCTACACCTTC.

The rearrangement links TRBV7-2 to TRBJ2-3; D is uncertain. Deletions cut 3 bases from V and 2 bases from J, with 9 bases between. The CDR3 covers 14 residues. The germline V gene has CDR1 SGHTA and CDR2 FQGNSA. This chain's CDR3 is CASSFLGYTDTQYF. CDR3 nucleotide sequence: TGTGCCAGCAGCTTTCTTGGCTACACAGATACGCAGTATTTT.

In regard to this clonotype: At one boundary the junction diverges from the germline segment, which might be a read error. The rearrangement joins TRBV6-5 to TRBJ1-2; no reliable D call. CDR3 length equals 14 residues. Germline lookup yields CDR1 MNHEY and CDR2 SVGAGI. CDR3: CASSHSRPNYGYTF. CDR3 DNA sequence: TGTGCCAGCAGTCACTCACGACCTAACTATGGCTACACCTTC.